This TCR beta chain was retrieved from a study of blood T cells in healthy people across ages. Combining a sample-barcoded 5' primer with a J-beta primer mix, a second PCR ran for 7 to 11 cycles. TCRdb independently ran MiXCR on the 5' RACE reads; one entry per CDR3 protein. In the table there are some 1.5 million distinct CDR3 sequences, less than 45% of which are singletons. This clonotype was seen a few times. Germline CDR1 reads SGHKS; CDR2 reads YYEKEE (reference sequence). V was clipped by 1 base and J by 4 bases, with 8 bases between them. The CDR3 extends over 14 amino acids. Sequences were obtained from blood. The chain is built from TRBV5-5 and TRBJ1-4; D not resolved. This TCR was sampled from a woman younger than 35 in good health. CDR3 amino acids: CASSLLGRNEKLFF. CDR3 nucleotide sequence: TGTGCCAGCAGCTTGTTAGGCCGTAATGAAAAACTGTTTTTT.